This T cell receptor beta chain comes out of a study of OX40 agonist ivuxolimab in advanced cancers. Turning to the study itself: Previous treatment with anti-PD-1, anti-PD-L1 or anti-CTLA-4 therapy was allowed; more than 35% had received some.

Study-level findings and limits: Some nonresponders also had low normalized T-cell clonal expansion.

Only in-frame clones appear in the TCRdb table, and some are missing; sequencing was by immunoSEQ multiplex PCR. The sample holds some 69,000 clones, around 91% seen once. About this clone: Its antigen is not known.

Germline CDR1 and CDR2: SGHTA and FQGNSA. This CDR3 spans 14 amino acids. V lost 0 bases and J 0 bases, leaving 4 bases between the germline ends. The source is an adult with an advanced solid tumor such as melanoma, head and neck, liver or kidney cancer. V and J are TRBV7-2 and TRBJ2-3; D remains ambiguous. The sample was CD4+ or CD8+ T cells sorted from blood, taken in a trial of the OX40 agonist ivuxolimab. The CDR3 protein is CASSLAGSTDTQYF. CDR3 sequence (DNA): TGTGCCAGCAGCTTAGCGGGCAGCACAGATACGCAGTATTTT. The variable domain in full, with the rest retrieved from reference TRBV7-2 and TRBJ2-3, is GAGVSQSPSNKVTEKGKDVELRCDPISGHTALYWYRQSLGQGLEFLIYFQGNSAPDKSGLPSDRFSAERTGGSVSTLTIQRTQQEDSAVYLCASSLAGSTDTQYFGPGTRLTVL.